A single TCR beta chain is shown here with its context. What it binds is not known. V was pared by 9 bases and J by 5 bases, with 7 bases between. Germline assignment: CDR1 LNHDA and CDR2 SQIVND (reference sequence). CDR3 length: 10 amino acids. In making TCR beta libraries, quantitative 5'-RACE with molecular barcodes was used. MiXCR, applied by TCRdb to the 5' RACE reads, yields one record per CDR3 protein. The sample has about 300,000 distinct CDR3 sequences; around 20% are singletons. This sample is drawn from a study of CD8 T cells in ankylosing spondylitis. Overall study results and limits: In peripheral blood, disease-linked CD8+ clones occurred at relatively low frequencies.

This receptor was obtained from a female donor with ankylosing spondylitis or in good health (not recorded which). Sequencing was performed on blood, either unsorted or a sorted T cell fraction (not recorded which). V is TRBV19 and J is TRBJ2-5; D unresolved. The CDR3: CASGRETQYF. The CDR3 DNA is TGTGCCAGCGGGCGGGAGACCCAGTACTTC.